These 16 T cell receptor beta chains share one sample of origin, sequenced in a study of T cell responses to AZD1222 COVID-19 vaccine. Libraries were prepared by immunoSEQ multiplex PCR; TCRdb keeps only in-frame clonotypes and omits some of them. The sample has about 180,000 clones, 87% seen once. This specimen was peripheral blood, taken on day 0 of AZD1222 vaccination. The source is an adult in good health.

This rearrangement joins TRBV6-5 to TRBJ1-1; D gene uncertain. The CDR3 loop spans 12 amino acids. Germline CDR1 and CDR2: MNHEY and SVGAGI. V was cut by 4 bases and J by 4 bases, with 7 bases left in between. CDR3 DNA sequence: TGTGCCAGCAGTTCCGTATCCACTGAAGCTTTCTTT. It encodes CASSSVSTEAFF.

V gene TRBV6-5 combines with J gene TRBJ1-2; 7 positions match TRBD1. J lost 6 bases, V lost 5 bases, and 6 bases had no gene match. The CDR3 loop spans 13 amino acids. From germline, CDR1 is MNHEY and CDR2 SVGAGI. For the CDR3, the DNA is TGTGCCAGCAGTAAACAGGGGTATCATGGCTACACCTTC. Its protein is CASSKQGYHGYTF.

The CDR3 sequence is CASSPGAEGAGQPQHF. CDR3 bases: TGCGCCAGCAGCCCCGGAGCGGAGGGGGCCGGTCAGCCCCAGCATTTT. The chain couples TRBV5-1 to TRBJ1-5, with 7 bases identical to TRBD1. Trimming at V came to 4 bases and at J to 6 bases, leaving 13 bases not matched to a gene. The CDR3 contains 16 residues. In germline, CDR1 is SGHRS, CDR2 YFSETQ.

J is TRBJ1-1 and V is TRBV19, with 9 bases that match TRBD1. The CDR3 loop spans 13 amino acids. Germline assignment: CDR1 LNHDA and CDR2 SQIVND (reference sequence). Losses at the gene ends were 5 bases for V and 9 bases for J; bases not matched to a gene: 7. CDR3: CASSADRGEKAFF. CDR3 DNA: TGTGCCAGTAGTGCCGACAGGGGGGAGAAAGCTTTCTTT.

This rearrangement joins TRBV2 to TRBJ2-7; TRBD1 matches at 9 bases. CDR3 length: 14 amino acids. The V segment lost 7 bases and the J segment 6 bases; nucleotides outside the gene matches: 10. CDR1 is SNHLY and CDR2 is FYNNEI in the germline V gene. CDR3 protein: CASKEGDRVGEQYF. In nucleotides, the CDR3 is TGTGCCAGCAAGGAGGGGGACAGGGTGGGCGAGCAGTACTTC. The whole variable domain, remainder taken from reference TRBV2 and TRBJ2-7, is EPEVTQTPSHQVTQMGQEVILRCVPISNHLYFYWYRQILGQKVEFLVSFYNNEISEKSEIFDDQFSVERPDGSNFTLKIRSTKLEDSAMYFCASKEGDRVGEQYFGPGTRLTVT.

V usage is TRBV18 and J usage is TRBJ2-7; D gene unclear. V was cut by 2 bases and J by 0 bases, with 11 bases left in between. The germline CDR1 and CDR2 sequences are KGHSH and LQKENI. The CDR3 loop spans 15 amino acids. CDR3 protein: CASSPVATSSYEQYF. The CDR3 nucleotides are TGTGCCAGCTCACCAGTGGCTACCTCCTCCTACGAGCAGTACTTC.

This chain joins TRBV28 and TRBJ2-7, with 8 bases lining up with TRBD1. V trimming: 2 bases; J trimming: 4 bases; junction bases outside the gene matches: 7. Germline V lookup: CDR1 MDHEN, CDR2 SYDVKM. This CDR3 has 15 amino acids. This CDR3 is CASSLQGANRYEQYF. The CDR3 DNA reads TGTGCCAGCAGTTTACAGGGGGCAAACCGTTACGAGCAGTACTTC.

This rearrangement joins TRBV7-9 to TRBJ1-5; D possibly corresponds to TRBD1 (6 bases). Trimming pared 0 bases from V and 0 bases from J, leaving 12 bases between. The CDR3 has 17 amino acids. CDR1 and CDR2 (germline): SEHNR, FQNEAQ (reference sequence). The CDR3 nucleotides are TGTGCCAGCAGCTTAGCGGGGGGGCGGGATAGCAATCAGCCCCAGCATTTT. This translates into CASSLAGGRDSNQPQHF. Using reference TRBV7-9 and TRBJ1-5 for the parts outside the CDR3, the full variable domain is DTGVSQNPRHKITKRGQNVTFRCDPISEHNRLYWYRQTLGQGPEFLTYFQNEAQLEKSRLLSDRFSAERPKGSFSTLEIQRTEQGDSAMYLCASSLAGGRDSNQPQHFGDGTRLSIL.

This clone was seen more than once but under ten times. The chain recombines TRBV7-6 with TRBJ2-3, with 7 bases aligning to TRBD2. This CDR3 spans 20 amino acids. Germline loops: CDR1 SGHVS, CDR2 FNYEAQ. V lost 6 bases, J lost 2 bases, and 23 bases stayed unmatched. CDR3 in amino acids: CASRFVSRGGPHQLTDTQYF. CDR3 bases: TGTGCCAGCAGGTTCGTAAGTCGGGGAGGGCCCCATCAACTCACAGATACGCAGTATTTT. Complete variable domain (other parts from reference TRBV7-6 and TRBJ2-3): GAGVSQSPRYKVTKRGQDVALRCDPISGHVSLYWYRQALGQGPEFLTYFNYEAQQDKSGLPNDRFSAERPEGSISTLTIQRTEQRDSAMYRCASRFVSRGGPHQLTDTQYFGPGTRLTVL.

The chain employs TRBV29-1 and TRBJ1-4; D is unresolved. Germline CDR1 and CDR2: SQVTM and ANQGSEA. The V end was cut by 1 base, the J end by 3 bases, with 6 bases between. The CDR3 has 13 residues. The CDR3 is CSVEVLANEKLFF. DNA for the CDR3: TGCAGCGTTGAAGTGTTGGCTAATGAAAAACTGTTTTTT.

The chain carries TRBV28 and TRBJ2-1; 11 bases are shared with TRBD2. With 3 bases clipped from V and 8 bases from J, the junction kept 6 bases outside the gene matches. Germline V lookup: CDR1 MDHEN, CDR2 SYDVKM. This CDR3 spans 15 amino acids. The DNA of the CDR3 is TGTGCCAGCAGTTTGACTAGCGGGATATCGGATGAGCAGTTCTTC. Translated: CASSLTSGISDEQFF.

The chain employs TRBV27 and TRBJ2-7; a weak D match, TRBD2 (5 bases). Germline lookup yields CDR1 MNHEY and CDR2 SMNVEV (reference sequence). V was clipped by 3 bases and J by 6 bases, with 12 bases between them. This CDR3 contains 13 residues. The CDR3: CASSFREVAEQYF. The CDR3 DNA follows: TGTGCCAGCAGTTTTCGGGAAGTGGCCGAGCAGTACTTC.

This clone has just a few counts. This sequence may be a read error, since a much larger clone differs from it by one base. V gene TRBV6-5 combines with J gene TRBJ1-2; 7 nucleotides align to TRBD1. This CDR3 is 12 amino acids long. V lost 6 bases, J lost 4 bases, and 2 bases stayed unmatched. Germline V gives CDR1 MNHEY, CDR2 SVGAGI. CDR3 nucleotides: TGTGCCAGCAGCGGGACAGTCTATGGCTACACCTTC. This encodes CASSGTVYGYTF.

V and J are TRBV27 and TRBJ2-1, with TRBD2 matching over 13 bases. Germline-derived CDR1 and CDR2 are MNHEY and SMNVEV (reference sequence). Trimming cost V 6 bases and J 7 bases; bases outside gene matches: 12. The CDR3 runs 17 residues. CDR3 sequence: CASRIGTSGTPRNEQFF. CDR3 sequence (DNA): TGTGCCAGCAGGATAGGGACTAGCGGGACCCCCCGGAATGAGCAGTTCTTC.

The V and J genes are TRBV14 and TRBJ2-7; 7 bases are shared with TRBD2. Unmatched junction bases numbered 10, after V lost 1 base and J lost 4 bases. The V gene's germline CDR1 is SGHDN and CDR2 FVKESK. The CDR3 contains 16 residues. The CDR3 loop is CASSQGPGRGSYEQYF. Written as DNA, the CDR3 is TGTGCCAGCAGCCAAGGGCCAGGGAGGGGATCGTACGAGCAGTACTTC.

The V call is TRBV2, the J call TRBJ2-1; TRBD1 might be the D (5 bases). The germline V and J ends were trimmed by 10 bases and 5 bases, with 15 bases remaining between them. Germline CDR1 reads SNHLY; CDR2 reads FYNNEI. CDR3 size: 13 residues. CDR3 coding DNA: TGTGCCACCCAGAACACAGGAAACAATGAGCAGTTCTTC. This encodes CATQNTGNNEQFF.